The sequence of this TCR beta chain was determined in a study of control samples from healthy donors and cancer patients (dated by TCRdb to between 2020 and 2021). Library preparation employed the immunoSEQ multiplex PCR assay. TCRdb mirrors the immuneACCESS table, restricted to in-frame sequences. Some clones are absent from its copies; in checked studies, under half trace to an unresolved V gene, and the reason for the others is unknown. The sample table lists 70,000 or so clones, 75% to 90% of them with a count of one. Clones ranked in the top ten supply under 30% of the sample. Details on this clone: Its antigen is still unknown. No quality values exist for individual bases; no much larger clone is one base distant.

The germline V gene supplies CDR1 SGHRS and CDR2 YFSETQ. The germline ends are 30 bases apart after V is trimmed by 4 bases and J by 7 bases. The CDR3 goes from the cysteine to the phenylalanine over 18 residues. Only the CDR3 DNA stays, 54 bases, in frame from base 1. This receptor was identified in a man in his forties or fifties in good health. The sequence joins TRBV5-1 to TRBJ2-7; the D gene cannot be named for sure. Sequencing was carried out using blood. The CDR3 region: CASSPNLTVLDVSLEQYF. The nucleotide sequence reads TGCGCCAGCAGCCCCAATTTGACCGTCCTGGACGTTTCCTTAGAGCAGTACTTC.